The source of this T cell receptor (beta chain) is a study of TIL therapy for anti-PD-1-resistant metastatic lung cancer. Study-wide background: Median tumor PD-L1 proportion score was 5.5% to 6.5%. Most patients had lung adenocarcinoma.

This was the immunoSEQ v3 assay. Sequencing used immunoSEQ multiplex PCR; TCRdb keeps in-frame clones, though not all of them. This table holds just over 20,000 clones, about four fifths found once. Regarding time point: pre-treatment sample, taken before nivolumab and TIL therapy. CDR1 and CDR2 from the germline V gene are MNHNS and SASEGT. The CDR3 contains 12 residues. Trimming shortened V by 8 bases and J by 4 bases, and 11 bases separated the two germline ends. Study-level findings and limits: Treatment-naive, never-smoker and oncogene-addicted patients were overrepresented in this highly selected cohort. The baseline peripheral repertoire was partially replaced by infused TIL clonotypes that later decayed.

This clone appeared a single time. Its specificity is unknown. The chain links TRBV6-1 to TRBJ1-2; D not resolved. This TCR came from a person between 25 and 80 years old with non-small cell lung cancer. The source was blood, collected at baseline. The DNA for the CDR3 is TGTGCCAGCCCGGGTATCTTCTATGGCTACACCTTC. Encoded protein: CASPGIFYGYTF.